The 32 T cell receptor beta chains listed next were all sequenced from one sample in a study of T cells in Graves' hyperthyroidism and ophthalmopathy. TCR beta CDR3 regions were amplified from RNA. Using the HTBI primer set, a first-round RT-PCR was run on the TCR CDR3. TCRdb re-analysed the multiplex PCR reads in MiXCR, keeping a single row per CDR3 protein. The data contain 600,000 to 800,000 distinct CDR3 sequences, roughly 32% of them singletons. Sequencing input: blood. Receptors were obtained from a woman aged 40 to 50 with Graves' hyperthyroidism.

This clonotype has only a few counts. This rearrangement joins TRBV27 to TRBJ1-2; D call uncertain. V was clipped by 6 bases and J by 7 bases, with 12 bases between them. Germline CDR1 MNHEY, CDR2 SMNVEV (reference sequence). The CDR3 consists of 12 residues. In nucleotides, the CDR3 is TGTGCCAGCAGCCCTTCAGGAGGTGGCTACACCTTC. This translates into CASSPSGGGYTF.

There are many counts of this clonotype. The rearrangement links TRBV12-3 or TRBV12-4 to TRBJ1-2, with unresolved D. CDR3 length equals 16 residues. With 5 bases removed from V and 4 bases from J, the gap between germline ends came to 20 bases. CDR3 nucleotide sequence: TGTGCCAGCAGTCCCCCGGGGAGTGGTACAGCCTATGGCTACACCTTC. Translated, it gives CASSPPGSGTAYGYTF.

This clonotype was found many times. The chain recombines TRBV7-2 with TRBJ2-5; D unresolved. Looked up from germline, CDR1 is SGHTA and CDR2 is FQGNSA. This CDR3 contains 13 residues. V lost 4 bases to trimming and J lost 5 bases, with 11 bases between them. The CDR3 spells CASSSSALETQYF. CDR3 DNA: TGTGCCAGCAGCTCCTCGGCGCTGGAGACCCAGTACTTC. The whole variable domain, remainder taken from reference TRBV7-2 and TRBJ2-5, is GAGVSQSPSNKVTEKGKDVELRCDPISGHTALYWYRQSLGQGLEFLIYFQGNSAPDKSGLPSDRFSAERTGGSVSTLTIQRTQQEDSAVYLCASSSSALETQYFGPGTRLLVL.

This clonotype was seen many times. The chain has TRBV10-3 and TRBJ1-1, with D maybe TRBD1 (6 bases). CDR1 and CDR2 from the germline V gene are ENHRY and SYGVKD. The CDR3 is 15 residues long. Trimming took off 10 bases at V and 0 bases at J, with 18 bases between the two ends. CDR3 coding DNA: TGTGCCACCAGGCCGGGACATTTCATGAACACTGAAGCTTTCTTT. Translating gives CATRPGHFMNTEAFF.

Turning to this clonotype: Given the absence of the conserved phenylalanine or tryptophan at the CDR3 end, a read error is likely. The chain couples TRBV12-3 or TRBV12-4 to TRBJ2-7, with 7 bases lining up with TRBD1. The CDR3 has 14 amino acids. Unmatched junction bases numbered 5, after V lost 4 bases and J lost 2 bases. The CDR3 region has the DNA TGTGCCAGCAGTTCTACCGGGACAGCCTACGAGCAGTACCTC. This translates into CASSSTGTAYEQYL.

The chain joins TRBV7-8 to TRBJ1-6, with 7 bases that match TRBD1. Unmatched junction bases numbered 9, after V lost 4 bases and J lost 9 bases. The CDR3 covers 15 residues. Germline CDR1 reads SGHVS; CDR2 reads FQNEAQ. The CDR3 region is CASSSTGTVGSPLHF. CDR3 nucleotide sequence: TGTGCCAGCAGCTCTACCGGGACAGTTGGTTCACCCCTCCACTTT.

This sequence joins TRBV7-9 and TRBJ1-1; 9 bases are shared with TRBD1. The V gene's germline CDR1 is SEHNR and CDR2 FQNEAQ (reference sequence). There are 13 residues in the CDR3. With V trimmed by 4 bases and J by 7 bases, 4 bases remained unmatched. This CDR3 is CASSWGQGFEAFF. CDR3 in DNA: TGTGCCAGCAGCTGGGGACAGGGCTTTGAAGCTTTCTTT. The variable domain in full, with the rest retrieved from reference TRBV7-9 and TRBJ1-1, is DTGVSQNPRHKITKRGQNVTFRCDPISEHNRLYWYRQTLGQGPEFLTYFQNEAQLEKSRLLSDRFSAERPKGSFSTLEIQRTEQGDSAMYLCASSWGQGFEAFFGQGTRLTVV.

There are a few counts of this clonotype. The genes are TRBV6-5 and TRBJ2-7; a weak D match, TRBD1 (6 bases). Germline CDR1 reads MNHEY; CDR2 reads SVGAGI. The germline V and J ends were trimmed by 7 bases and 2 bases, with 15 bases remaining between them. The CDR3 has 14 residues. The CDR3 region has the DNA TGTGCCAGCAATAAACGACAGGCCGCCTACGAGCAGTACTTC. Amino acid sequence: CASNKRQAAYEQYF.

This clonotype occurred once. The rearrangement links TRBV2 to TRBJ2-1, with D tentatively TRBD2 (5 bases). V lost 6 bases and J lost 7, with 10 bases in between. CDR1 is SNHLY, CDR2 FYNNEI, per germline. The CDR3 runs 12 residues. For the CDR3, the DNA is TGTGCCAGCAGGGAACTAGATAATGAGCAGTTCTTC. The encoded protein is CASRELDNEQFF.

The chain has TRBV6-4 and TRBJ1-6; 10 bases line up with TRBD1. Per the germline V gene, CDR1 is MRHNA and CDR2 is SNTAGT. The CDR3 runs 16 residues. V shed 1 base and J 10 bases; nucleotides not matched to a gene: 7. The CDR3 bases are TGTGCCAGCAGTGACTACGTCGGGACAGGGGTGTCACCCCTCCACTTT. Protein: CASSDYVGTGVSPLHF.

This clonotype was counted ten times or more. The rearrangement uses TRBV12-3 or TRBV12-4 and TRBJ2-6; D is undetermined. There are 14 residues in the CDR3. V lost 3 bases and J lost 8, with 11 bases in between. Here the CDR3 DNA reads TGTGCCAGCAGTTTGGGCGGCCGGCCCAACGTCCTGACTTTC. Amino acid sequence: CASSLGGRPNVLTF.

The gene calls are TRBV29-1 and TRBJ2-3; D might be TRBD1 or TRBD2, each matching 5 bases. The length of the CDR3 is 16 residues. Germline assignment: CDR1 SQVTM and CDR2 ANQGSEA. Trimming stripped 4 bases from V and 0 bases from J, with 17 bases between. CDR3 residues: CSVGNGQGDSTDTQYF. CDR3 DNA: TGCAGCGTTGGAAATGGACAAGGGGACAGCACAGATACGCAGTATTTT.

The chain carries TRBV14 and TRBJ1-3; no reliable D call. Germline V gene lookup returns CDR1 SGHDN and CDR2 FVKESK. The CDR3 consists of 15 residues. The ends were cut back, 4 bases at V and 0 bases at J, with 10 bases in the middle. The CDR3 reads CASSPILGSGNTIYF. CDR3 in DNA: TGTGCCAGCAGCCCGATTTTGGGCTCTGGAAACACCATATATTTT.

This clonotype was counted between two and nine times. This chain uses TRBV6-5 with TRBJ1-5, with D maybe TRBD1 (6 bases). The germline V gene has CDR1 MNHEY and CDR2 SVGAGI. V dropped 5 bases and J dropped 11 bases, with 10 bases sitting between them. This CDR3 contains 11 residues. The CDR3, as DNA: TGTGCCAGCAGTCACGACAGGACCCAGCATTTT. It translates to CASSHDRTQHF.

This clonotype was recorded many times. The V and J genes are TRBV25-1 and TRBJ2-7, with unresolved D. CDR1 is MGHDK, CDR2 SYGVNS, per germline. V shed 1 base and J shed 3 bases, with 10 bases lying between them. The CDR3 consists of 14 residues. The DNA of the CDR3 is TGTGCCAGCAGTGAATCCGTCAGACTCTACGAGCAGTACTTC. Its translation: CASSESVRLYEQYF.

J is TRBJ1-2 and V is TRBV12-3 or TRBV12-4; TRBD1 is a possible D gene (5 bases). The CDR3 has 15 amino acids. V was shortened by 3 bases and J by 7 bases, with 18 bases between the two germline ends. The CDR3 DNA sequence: TGTGCCAGCAGTTTTGATCCTATATGGGGGGGTGGCTACACCTTC. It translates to CASSFDPIWGGGYTF.

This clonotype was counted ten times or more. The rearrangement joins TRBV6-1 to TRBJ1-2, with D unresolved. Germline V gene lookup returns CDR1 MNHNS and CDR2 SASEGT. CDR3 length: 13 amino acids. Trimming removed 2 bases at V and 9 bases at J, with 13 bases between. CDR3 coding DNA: TGTGCCAGCAGTGAACCTCCAAATACTAGCTACACCTTC. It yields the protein CASSEPPNTSYTF.

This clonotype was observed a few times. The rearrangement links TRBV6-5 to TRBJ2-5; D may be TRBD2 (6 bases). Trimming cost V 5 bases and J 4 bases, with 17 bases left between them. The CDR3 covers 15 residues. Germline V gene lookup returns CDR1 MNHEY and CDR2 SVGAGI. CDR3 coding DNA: TGTGCCAGCAGTGCCGGGACTCCCGGAGGAGAGACCCAGTACTTC. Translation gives CASSAGTPGGETQYF.

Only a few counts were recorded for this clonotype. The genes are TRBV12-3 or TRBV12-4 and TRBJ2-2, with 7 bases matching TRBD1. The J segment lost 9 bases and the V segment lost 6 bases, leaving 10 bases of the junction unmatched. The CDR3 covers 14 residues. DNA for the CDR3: TGTGCCAGCAGCGATTTCATAGGGGGCCGGGAGCTGTTTTTT. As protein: CASSDFIGGRELFF.

CDR3 region: CASRTNAGQPQHF. The CDR3 DNA reads TGTGCCAGCAGGACAAACGCAGGACAGCCCCAGCATTTT. The chain employs TRBV6-5 and TRBJ1-5; D unclear. V shed 6 bases and J shed 7 bases, with 13 bases lying between them. The V gene's germline CDR1 is MNHEY and CDR2 SVGAGI. This CDR3 comprises 13 residues.

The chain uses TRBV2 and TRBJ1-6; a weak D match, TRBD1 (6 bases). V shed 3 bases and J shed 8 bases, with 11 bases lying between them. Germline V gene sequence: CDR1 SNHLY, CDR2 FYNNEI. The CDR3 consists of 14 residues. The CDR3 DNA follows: TGTGCCAGCAGTGAGAGGGACATAGATTCACCCCTCCACTTT. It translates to CASSERDIDSPLHF. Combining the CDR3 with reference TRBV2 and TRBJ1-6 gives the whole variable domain EPEVTQTPSHQVTQMGQEVILRCVPISNHLYFYWYRQILGQKVEFLVSFYNNEISEKSEIFDDQFSVERPDGSNFTLKIRSTKLEDSAMYFCASSERDIDSPLHFGNGTRLTVT.

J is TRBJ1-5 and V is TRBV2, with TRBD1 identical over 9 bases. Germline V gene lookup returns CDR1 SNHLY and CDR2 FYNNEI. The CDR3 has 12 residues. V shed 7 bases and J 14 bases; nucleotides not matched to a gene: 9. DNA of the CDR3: TGTGCCAGCACCGGGGACAGGGCAGCCGAGCATTTT. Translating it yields CASTGDRAAEHF.

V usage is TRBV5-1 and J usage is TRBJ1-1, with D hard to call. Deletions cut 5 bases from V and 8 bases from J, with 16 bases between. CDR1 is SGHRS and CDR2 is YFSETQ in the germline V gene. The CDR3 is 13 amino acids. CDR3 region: CASRRTGYLEAFF. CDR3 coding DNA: TGCGCCAGCAGAAGGACGGGGTATTTAGAAGCTTTCTTT.

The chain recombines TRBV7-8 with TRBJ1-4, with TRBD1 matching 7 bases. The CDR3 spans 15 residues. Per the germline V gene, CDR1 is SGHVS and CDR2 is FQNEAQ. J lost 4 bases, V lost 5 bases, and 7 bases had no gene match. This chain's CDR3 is CASSHPGQHNEKLFF. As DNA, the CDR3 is TGTGCCAGCAGCCACCCGGGACAGCATAATGAAAAACTGTTTTTT.

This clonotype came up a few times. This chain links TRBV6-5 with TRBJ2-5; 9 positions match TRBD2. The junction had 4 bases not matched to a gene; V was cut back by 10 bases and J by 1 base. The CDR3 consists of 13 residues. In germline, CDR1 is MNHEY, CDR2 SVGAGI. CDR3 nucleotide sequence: TGTGCCATTGAGACTAGCGGCCAAGAGACCCAGTACTTC. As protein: CAIETSGQETQYF.

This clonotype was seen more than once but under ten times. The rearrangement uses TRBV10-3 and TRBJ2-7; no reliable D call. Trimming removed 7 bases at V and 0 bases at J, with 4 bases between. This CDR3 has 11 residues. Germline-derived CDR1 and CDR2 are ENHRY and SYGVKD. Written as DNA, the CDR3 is TGTGCCATCATGGACTCCTACGAGCAGTACTTC. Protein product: CAIMDSYEQYF.

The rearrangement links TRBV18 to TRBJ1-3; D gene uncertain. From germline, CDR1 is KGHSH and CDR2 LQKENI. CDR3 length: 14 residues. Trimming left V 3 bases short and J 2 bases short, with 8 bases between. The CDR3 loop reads CASSPGAPGNTIYF. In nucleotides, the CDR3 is TGTGCCAGCTCACCGGGAGCCCCTGGAAACACCATATATTTT. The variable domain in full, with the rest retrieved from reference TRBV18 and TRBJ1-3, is NAGVMQNPRHLVRRRGQEARLRCSPMKGHSHVYWYRQLPEEGLKFMVYLQKENIIDESGMPKERFSAEFPKEGPSILRIQQVVRGDSAAYFCASSPGAPGNTIYFGEGSWLTVV.

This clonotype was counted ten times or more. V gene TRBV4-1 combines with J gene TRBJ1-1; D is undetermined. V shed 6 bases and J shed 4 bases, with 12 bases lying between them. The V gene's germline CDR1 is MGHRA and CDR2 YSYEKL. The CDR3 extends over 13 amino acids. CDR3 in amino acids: CASSPGYGTEAFF. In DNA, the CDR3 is TGCGCCAGCAGTCCAGGTTATGGCACTGAAGCTTTCTTT.

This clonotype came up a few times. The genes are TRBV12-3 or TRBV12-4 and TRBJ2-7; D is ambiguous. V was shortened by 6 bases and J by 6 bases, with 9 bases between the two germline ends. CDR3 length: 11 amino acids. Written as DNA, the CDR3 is TGTGCCAGCAGCGAAGGGTTCGAGCAGTACTTC. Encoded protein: CASSEGFEQYF.

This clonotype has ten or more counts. CDR3 nucleotide sequence: TGTGCCAGCAGCATCCAACAGGGGCAGCCCCAGCATTTT. This gives the protein CASSIQQGQPQHF. The chain is built from TRBV7-2 and TRBJ1-5, with 7 bases lining up with TRBD1. This CDR3 is built from 13 residues. Germline V CDR1 and CDR2: SGHTA, FQGNSA. V gave up 5 bases and J gave up 7 bases; unmatched junction bases: 5.

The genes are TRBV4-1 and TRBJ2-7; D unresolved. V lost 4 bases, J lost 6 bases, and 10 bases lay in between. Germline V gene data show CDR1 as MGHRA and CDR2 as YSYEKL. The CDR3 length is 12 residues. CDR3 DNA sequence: TGCGCCAGCAGCCGCGTCCCCGGCGAGCAGTACTTC. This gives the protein CASSRVPGEQYF.

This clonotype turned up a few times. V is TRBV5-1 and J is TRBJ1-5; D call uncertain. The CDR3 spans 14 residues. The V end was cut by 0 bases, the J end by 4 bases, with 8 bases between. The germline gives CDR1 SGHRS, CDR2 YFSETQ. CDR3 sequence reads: CASSLDVSNQPQHF. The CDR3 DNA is TGCGCCAGCAGCTTGGATGTGTCGAATCAGCCCCAGCATTTT.